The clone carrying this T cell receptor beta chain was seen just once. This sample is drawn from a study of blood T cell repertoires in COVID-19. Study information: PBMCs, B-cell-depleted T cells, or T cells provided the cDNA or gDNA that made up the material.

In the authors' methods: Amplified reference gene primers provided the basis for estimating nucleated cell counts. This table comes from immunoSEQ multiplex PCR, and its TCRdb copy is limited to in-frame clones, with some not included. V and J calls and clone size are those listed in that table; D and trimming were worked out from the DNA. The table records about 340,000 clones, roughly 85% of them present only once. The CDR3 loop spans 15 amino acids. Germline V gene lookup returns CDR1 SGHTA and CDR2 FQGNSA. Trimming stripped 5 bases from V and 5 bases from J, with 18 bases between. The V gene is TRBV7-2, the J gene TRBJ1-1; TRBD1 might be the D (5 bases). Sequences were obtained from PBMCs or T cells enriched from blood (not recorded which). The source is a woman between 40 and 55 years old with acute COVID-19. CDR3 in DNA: TGTGCCAGCAGCCCCCAAATGGGCGGGGGGACTGAAGCTTTCTTT. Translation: CASSPQMGGGTEAFF.